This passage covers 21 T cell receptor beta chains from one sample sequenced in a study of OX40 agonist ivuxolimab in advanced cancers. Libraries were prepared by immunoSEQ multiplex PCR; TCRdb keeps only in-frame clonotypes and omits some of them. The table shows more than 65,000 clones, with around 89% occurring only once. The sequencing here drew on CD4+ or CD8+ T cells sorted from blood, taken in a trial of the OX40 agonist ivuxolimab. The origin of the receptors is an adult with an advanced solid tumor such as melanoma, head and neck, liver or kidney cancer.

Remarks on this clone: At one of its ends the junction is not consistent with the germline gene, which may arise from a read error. The CDR3 sequence is CASSLEGVLQLF. In DNA form, the CDR3 reads TGCGCCAGCAGCTTGGAAGGGGTGCTACAGCTCTTC. The J gene is TRBJ2-1, the V gene TRBV5-1; TRBD1 might be the D (5 bases). The CDR3 length is 12 residues. CDR1 and CDR2 from the germline V gene are SGHRS and YFSETQ.

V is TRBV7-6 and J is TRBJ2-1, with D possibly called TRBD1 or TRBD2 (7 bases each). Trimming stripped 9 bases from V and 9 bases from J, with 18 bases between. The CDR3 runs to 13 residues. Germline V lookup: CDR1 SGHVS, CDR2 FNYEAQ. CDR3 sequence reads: CASTGAQRGEQFF. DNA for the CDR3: TGTGCCAGTACAGGGGCGCAGCGGGGTGAGCAGTTCTTC.

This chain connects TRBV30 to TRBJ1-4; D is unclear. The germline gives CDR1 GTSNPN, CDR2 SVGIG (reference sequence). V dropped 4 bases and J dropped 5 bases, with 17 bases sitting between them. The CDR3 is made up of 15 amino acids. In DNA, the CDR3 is TGTGCCTGGACCTCTCAAAGGAGCAGAAATGAAAAACTGTTTTTT. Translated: CAWTSQRSRNEKLFF.

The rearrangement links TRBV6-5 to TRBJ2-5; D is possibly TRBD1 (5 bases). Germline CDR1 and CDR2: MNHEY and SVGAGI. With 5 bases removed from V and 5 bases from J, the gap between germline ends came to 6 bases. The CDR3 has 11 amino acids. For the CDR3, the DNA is TGTGCCAGCAGTGCAGGGGAGACCCAGTACTTC. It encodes CASSAGETQYF.

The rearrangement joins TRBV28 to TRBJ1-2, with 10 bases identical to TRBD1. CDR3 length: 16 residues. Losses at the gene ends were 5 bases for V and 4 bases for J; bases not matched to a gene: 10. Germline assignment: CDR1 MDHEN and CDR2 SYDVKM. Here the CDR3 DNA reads TGTGCCAGCAGTCCTCCGTTAGGGACAGGGGCCTATGGCTACACCTTC. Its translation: CASSPPLGTGAYGYTF.

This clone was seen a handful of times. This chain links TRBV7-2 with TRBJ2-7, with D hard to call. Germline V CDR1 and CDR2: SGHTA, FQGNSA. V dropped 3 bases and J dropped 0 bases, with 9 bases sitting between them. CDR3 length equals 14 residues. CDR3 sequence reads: CASSFGWSSYEQYF. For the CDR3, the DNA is TGTGCCAGCAGCTTCGGGTGGAGCTCCTACGAGCAGTACTTC.

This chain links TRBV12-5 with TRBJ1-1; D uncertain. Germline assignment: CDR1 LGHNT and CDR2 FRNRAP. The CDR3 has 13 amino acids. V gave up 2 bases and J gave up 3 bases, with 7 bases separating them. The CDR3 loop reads CASGLSEDTEAFF. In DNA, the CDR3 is TGTGCTAGTGGTTTGTCGGAAGACACTGAAGCTTTCTTT.

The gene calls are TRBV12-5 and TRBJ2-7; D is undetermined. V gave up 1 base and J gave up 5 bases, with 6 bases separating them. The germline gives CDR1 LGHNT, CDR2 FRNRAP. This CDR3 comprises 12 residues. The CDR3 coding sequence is TGTGCTAGTGGTTTGGGTGTACACGAGCAGTACTTC. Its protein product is CASGLGVHEQYF.

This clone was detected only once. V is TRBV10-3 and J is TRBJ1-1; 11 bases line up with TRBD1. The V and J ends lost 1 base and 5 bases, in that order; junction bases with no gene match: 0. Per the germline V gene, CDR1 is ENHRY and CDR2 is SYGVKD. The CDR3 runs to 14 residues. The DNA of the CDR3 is TGTGCCATCAGTGAGTGGGACAGGGGGACTGAAGCTTTCTTT. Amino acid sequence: CAISEWDRGTEAFF.

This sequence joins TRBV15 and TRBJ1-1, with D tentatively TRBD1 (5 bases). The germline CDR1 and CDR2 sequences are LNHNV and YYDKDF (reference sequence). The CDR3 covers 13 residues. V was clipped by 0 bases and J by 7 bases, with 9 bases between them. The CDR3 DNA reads TGTGCCACCAGCAGAGAGCTCCAGGGTGAAGCTTTCTTT. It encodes CATSRELQGEAFF. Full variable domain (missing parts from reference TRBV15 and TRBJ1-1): DAMVIQNPRYQVTQFGKPVTLSCSQTLNHNVMYWYQQKSSQAPKLLFHYYDKDFNNEADTPDNFQSRRPNTSFCFLDIRSPGLGDTAMYLCATSRELQGEAFFGQGTRLTVV.

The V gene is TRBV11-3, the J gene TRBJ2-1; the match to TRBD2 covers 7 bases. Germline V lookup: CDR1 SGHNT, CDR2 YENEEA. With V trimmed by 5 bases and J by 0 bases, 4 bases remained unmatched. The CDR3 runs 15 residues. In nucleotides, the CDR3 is TGTGCCAGCAGCCCCGGGGGGAGCTCCTACAATGAGCAGTTCTTC. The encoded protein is CASSPGGSSYNEQFF.

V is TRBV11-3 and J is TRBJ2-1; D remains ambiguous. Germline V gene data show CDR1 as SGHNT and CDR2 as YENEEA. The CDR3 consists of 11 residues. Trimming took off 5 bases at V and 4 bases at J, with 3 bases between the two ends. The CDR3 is CASSGYNEQFF. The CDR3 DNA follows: TGTGCCAGCAGCGGTTACAATGAGCAGTTCTTC. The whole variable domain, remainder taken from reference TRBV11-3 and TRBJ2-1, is EAGVVQSPRYKIIEKKQPVAFWCNPISGHNTLYWYLQNLGQGPELLIRYENEEAVDDSQLPKDRFSAERLKGVDSTLKIQPAELGDSAVYLCASSGYNEQFFGPGTRLTVL.

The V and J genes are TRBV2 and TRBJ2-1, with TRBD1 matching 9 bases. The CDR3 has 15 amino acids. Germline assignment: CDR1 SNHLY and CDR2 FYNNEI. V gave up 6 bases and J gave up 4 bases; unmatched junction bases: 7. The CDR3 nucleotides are TGTGCCAGCAGGCTCACAGGGGGCGGGTACAATGAGCAGTTCTTC. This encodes CASRLTGGGYNEQFF.

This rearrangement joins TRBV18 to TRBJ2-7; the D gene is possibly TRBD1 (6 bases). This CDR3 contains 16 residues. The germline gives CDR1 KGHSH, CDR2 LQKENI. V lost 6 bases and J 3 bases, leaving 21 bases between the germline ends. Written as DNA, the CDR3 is TGTGCCAGCTCTCAAGACAGGCTACAATTAGGCTACGAGCAGTACTTC. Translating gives CASSQDRLQLGYEQYF.

The CDR3: CASSEVRSGGARETQYF. CDR3 DNA: TGTGCCAGCAGTGAAGTGAGGAGCGGGGGGGCCAGAGAGACCCAGTACTTC. This chain uses TRBV2 with TRBJ2-5, with 10 bases fitting TRBD2. This CDR3 is built from 17 residues. Trimming removed 1 base from V and 4 bases from J; junction bases left unmatched: 9. The V gene's germline CDR1 is SNHLY and CDR2 FYNNEI.

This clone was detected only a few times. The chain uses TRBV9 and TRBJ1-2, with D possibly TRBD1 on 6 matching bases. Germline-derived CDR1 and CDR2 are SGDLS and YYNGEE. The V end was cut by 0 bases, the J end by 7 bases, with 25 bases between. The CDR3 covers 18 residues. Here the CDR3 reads CASSVGVGAKDSHGGYTF. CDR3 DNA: TGTGCCAGCAGCGTAGGAGTCGGGGCGAAGGACAGTCACGGTGGCTACACCTTC.

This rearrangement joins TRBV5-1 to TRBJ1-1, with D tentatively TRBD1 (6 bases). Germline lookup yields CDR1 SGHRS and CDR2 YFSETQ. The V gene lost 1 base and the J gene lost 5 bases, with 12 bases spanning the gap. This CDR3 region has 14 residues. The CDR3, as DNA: TGCGCCAGCAGCTTGTCCGGGACACAGACTGAAGCTTTCTTT. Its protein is CASSLSGTQTEAFF.

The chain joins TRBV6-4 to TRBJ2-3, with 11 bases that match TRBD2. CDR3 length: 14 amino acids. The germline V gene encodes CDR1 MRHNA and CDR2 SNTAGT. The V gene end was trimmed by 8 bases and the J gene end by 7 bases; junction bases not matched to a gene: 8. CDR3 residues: CASSRSGGANTQYF. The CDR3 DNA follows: TGTGCCAGCTCACGTAGCGGGGGGGCGAATACGCAGTATTTT.

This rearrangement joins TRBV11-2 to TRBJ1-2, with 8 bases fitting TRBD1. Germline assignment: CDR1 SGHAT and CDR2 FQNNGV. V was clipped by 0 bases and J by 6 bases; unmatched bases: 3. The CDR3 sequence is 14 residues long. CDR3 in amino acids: CASSLEWTGHGYTF. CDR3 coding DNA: TGTGCCAGCAGCTTAGAATGGACAGGGCATGGCTACACCTTC.

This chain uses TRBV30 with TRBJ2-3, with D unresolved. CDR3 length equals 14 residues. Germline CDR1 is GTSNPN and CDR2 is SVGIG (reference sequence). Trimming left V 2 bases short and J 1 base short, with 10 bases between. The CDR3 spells CAWSRRMGTDTQYF. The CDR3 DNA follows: TGTGCCTGGAGTAGGCGGATGGGCACAGATACGCAGTATTTT.

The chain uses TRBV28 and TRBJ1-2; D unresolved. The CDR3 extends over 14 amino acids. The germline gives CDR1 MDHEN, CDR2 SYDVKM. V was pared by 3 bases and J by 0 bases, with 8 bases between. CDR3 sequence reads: CASSFGRSNYGYTF. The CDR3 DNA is TGTGCCAGCAGTTTCGGGCGCTCTAACTATGGCTACACCTTC.